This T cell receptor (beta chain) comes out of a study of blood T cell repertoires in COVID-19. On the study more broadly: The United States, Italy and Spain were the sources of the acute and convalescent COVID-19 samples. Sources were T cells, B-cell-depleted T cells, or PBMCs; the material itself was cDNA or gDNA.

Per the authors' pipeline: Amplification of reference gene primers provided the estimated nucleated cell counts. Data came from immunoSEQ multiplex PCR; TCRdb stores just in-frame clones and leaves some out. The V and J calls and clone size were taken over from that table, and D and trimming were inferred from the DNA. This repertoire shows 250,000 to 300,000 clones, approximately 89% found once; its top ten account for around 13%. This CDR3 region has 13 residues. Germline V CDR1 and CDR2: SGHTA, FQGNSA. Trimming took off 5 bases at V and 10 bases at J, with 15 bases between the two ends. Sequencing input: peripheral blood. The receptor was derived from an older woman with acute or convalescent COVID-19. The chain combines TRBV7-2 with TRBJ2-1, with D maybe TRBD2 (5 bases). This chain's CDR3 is CASSAVLGGEQFF. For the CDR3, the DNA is TGTGCCAGCAGCGCCGTCCTGGGCGGGGAGCAGTTCTTC.